This T cell receptor (beta chain) was documented in a study of tumor-infiltrating lymphocytes in localized non-small cell lung cancer. Only in-frame clones appear in the TCRdb table, and some are missing; sequencing was by immunoSEQ multiplex PCR. This sample carries roughly 15,000 clones, over 75% of them seen once, and the ten largest clones take about 9.3%. CDR1 and CDR2 (germline): MDHEN, SYDVKM. This CDR3 is 15 amino acids long. Between the trimmed V and J ends, which lost 0 bases and 6 bases, there was a span of 12 bases. The V gene is TRBV28, the J gene TRBJ1-5; a weak D match, TRBD1 (6 bases). Sequenced: uninvolved lung tissue not adjacent to the tumor. This clonotype was obtained from a human donor with non-small cell lung cancer. CDR3 coding DNA: TGTGCCAGCAGTTTATGGGGGGGCGGGGGTCAGCCCCAGCATTTT. The encoded protein is CASSLWGGGGQPQHF.